The 13 T cell receptor beta chains below were found in one sample sequenced in a study of neurological immune-mediated disorders. TCRdb reprocessed the 5' RACE reads via MiXCR and lists one record per CDR3 protein. The data show around 66,000 distinct CDR3 sequences, approximately 5% seen once. The sample taken for sequencing was PBMCs. The origin of the receptors is a woman aged 70-85 years with multiple sclerosis.

As to this clonotype: A read error is possible here, since a much larger clone lies one base away. Here the CDR3 reads CDSSLERTEAFF. DNA for the CDR3: TGCGACAGCAGCTTAGAACGTACTGAAGCTTTCTTT. The chain joins TRBV5-1 to TRBJ1-1; D is unresolved. The CDR3 consists of 12 residues. CDR1 is SGHRS, CDR2 YFSETQ, per germline.

This clonotype is categorized as medium-sized. The chain couples TRBV5-5 to TRBJ2-3; unclear D gene. Trimming shortened V by 0 bases and J by 4 bases, and 3 bases separated the two germline ends. The CDR3 contains 12 residues. CDR1 and CDR2 from the germline V gene are SGHKS and YYEKEE (reference sequence). The CDR3 loop reads CASSLGADTQYF. The CDR3 nucleotides read TGTGCCAGCAGCTTGGGGGCAGATACGCAGTATTTT.

V and J are TRBV10-3 and TRBJ2-5; D perhaps matches TRBD2 (5 bases). Germline V CDR1 and CDR2: ENHRY, SYGVKD. The length of the CDR3 is 11 residues. V dropped 5 bases and J dropped 5 bases, with 6 bases sitting between them. DNA for the CDR3: TGTGCCATCAGTACTAGGGAGACCCAGTACTTC. This sequence encodes CAISTRETQYF.

This clonotype was counted at least ten times. The rearrangement uses TRBV6-2 or TRBV6-3 and TRBJ1-1; 7 nucleotides match TRBD1. In germline, CDR1 is MNHEY, CDR2 SVGEGT. J lost 1 base, V lost 5 bases, and 1 base had no gene match. CDR3 size: 13 residues. CDR3 in amino acids: CASSRQGNTEAFF. The CDR3 region has the DNA TGTGCCAGCAGTCGACAGGGGAACACTGAAGCTTTCTTT.

CDR3 region: CASSQDGHLYTF. The CDR3 DNA reads TGTGCCAGCAGCCAAGATGGGCACTTGTACACCTTC. The rearrangement links TRBV3-1 to TRBJ1-2, with D hard to call. The germline CDR1 and CDR2 sequences are LGHDT and YNNKEL (reference sequence). V lost 0 bases and J 11 bases, leaving 10 bases between the germline ends. The CDR3 totals 12 residues.

This clonotype was counted a few times. The germline gene is not matched at one end of the junction; a read error may be the cause. The J gene is TRBJ1-6, the V gene TRBV3-1; no definite D call. From germline, CDR1 is LGHDT and CDR2 YNNKEL (reference sequence). The CDR3 is 14 amino acids. CDR3 coding DNA: TGTGCCAGCAGCTTGGGATACTATAATTCACCCCTACACTTT. Its translation is CASSLGYYNSPLHF. Full variable domain (remainder filled in from reference TRBV3-1 and TRBJ1-6): DTAVSQTPKYLVTQMGNDKSIKCEQNLGHDTMYWYKQDSKKFLKIMFSYNNKELIINETVPNRFSPKSPDKAHLNLHINSLELGDSAVYFCASSLGYYNSPLHFGNGTRLTVT.

This clonotype showed up many times. The chain uses TRBV5-1 and TRBJ2-5; 8 nucleotides match TRBD2. J gave up 0 bases and V 3 bases, and 4 bases lay outside the gene matches. The germline V gene has CDR1 SGHRS and CDR2 YFSETQ. This CDR3 is 15 amino acids long. The CDR3 loop reads CASSWASGHQETQYF. As DNA, the CDR3 is TGCGCCAGCAGCTGGGCTAGCGGGCACCAAGAGACCCAGTACTTC.

The chain combines TRBV6-1 with TRBJ2-3; possibly TRBD2 for D (6 bases). V was cut by 6 bases and J by 4 bases, with 20 bases left in between. The CDR3 is 16 residues long. Germline CDR1 and CDR2: MNHNS and SASEGT. CDR3 nucleotides: TGTGCCAGCAGGAGGGGAGCGGGCCTGCTGGCAGATACGCAGTATTTT. This sequence encodes CASRRGAGLLADTQYF.

CDR3 amino acids: CSVEDLTGDGYTF. The DNA of the CDR3 is TGCAGCGTTGAAGATTTGACAGGGGATGGCTACACCTTC. The chain links TRBV29-1 to TRBJ1-2, with TRBD1 matching over 8 bases. The CDR3 loop spans 13 amino acids. Germline loops: CDR1 SQVTM, CDR2 ANQGSEA. After removal of 0 bases from V and 6 bases from J, the junction contained 3 bases not matched to a gene.

This clonotype was recorded at least ten times. V is TRBV5-1 and J is TRBJ2-5, with TRBD2 matching 10 bases. Germline V gene sequence: CDR1 SGHRS, CDR2 YFSETQ. The CDR3 is made up of 14 amino acids. V lost 1 base, J lost 3 bases, and 0 bases stayed unmatched. CDR3 in DNA: TGCGCCAGCAGCTTGACTAGCGGGAAAGAGACCCAGTACTTC. Translated: CASSLTSGKETQYF.

This clonotype was counted ten times or more. The V and J genes are TRBV20-1 and TRBJ1-2; D ambiguous. Germline values: CDR1 DFQATT, CDR2 SNEGSKA (reference sequence). This CDR3 comprises 13 residues. V was trimmed by 4 bases and J by 2 bases, leaving 11 bases between them. The CDR3 loop reads CSAIGRGNYGYTF. CDR3 bases: TGCAGTGCTATCGGACGTGGGAACTATGGCTACACCTTC.

The table lists this clonotype with many counts. The gene calls are TRBV7-2 and TRBJ2-5; tentatively, D is TRBD2 (7 bases). CDR1 SGHTA and CDR2 FQGNSA come from the germline V gene. The CDR3 extends over 16 amino acids. Between the trimmed V and J ends, which lost 4 bases and 4 bases, there was a span of 19 bases. For the CDR3, the DNA is TGTGCCAGCAGCTCCGGCCCCTCGGGGGGCAGAGAGACCCAGTACTTC. This encodes CASSSGPSGGRETQYF.

This clonotype has ten or more counts. V usage is TRBV29-1 and J usage is TRBJ2-1, with TRBD2 matching over 9 bases. The CDR3 extends over 15 amino acids. CDR1 is SQVTM and CDR2 is ANQGSEA in the germline V gene. The junction had 7 bases not matched to a gene; V was cut back by 5 bases and J by 2 bases. In DNA form, the CDR3 reads TGCAGCGTTATCGCCGGGACTAGCCCCTACAATGAGCAGTTCTTC. This encodes CSVIAGTSPYNEQFF.